Listed here are 21 T cell receptor beta chains from one sample, sequenced in a study of fetal regulatory T cell absence and autoimmunity. Clones were sequenced by immunoSEQ multiplex PCR, and TCRdb holds only the in-frame ones, with some missing. Of about 46,000 clones listed, roughly 83% are singletons. The sample taken for sequencing was cord blood. Every receptor here comes from a newborn boy with IPEX syndrome.

In this sample, this clone turned up a few times. The chain has TRBV11-3 and TRBJ1-6; D perhaps matches TRBD1 (5 bases). The CDR3 totals 12 residues. Germline loops: CDR1 SGHNT, CDR2 YENEEA. Trimming cost V 2 bases and J 9 bases, with 5 bases left between them. The CDR3, as DNA: TGTGCCAGCAGCTTACAGGGTTCACCCCTCCACTTT. Translating gives CASSLQGSPLHF.

The V gene is TRBV18, the J gene TRBJ2-5, with 9 bases fitting TRBD1. The V gene end was trimmed by 3 bases and the J gene end by 1 base; junction bases not matched to a gene: 0. This CDR3 is built from 14 residues. From germline, CDR1 is KGHSH and CDR2 LQKENI. As DNA, the CDR3 is TGTGCCAGCTCACCGACAGGGGGCCAAGAGACCCAGTACTTC. Its translation: CASSPTGGQETQYF.

The gene calls are TRBV6-1 and TRBJ2-3; D is possibly TRBD2 (6 bases). CDR1 is MNHNS, CDR2 SASEGT, per germline. This CDR3 comprises 14 residues. Trimming left V 11 bases short and J 4 bases short, with 19 bases between. In DNA, the CDR3 is TGTGCCGGATCCCGGGACTGGCAGGCAGATACGCAGTATTTT. This gives the protein CAGSRDWQADTQYF.

J is TRBJ2-5 and V is TRBV7-8; 16 bases fit TRBD2. This CDR3 is built from 17 residues. Per the germline V gene, CDR1 is SGHVS and CDR2 is FQNEAQ. With V trimmed by 3 bases and J by 5 bases, 6 bases remained unmatched. The CDR3 sequence is CASSFGTSGRAHETQYF. The CDR3, as DNA: TGTGCCAGCAGCTTCGGGACTAGCGGGAGGGCCCACGAGACCCAGTACTTC.

A few counts support this clone. In DNA form, the CDR3 reads TGCGCCAGCAGCCAAGCCGGGGGCGCTGGCTACACCTTC. This translates into CASSQAGGAGYTF. J is TRBJ1-2 and V is TRBV4-1; TRBD1 is a possible D gene (6 bases). V shed 1 base and J shed 7 bases, with 10 bases lying between them. Germline CDR1 is MGHRA and CDR2 is YSYEKL. The CDR3 extends over 13 amino acids.

The J gene is TRBJ1-2, the V gene TRBV6-5; D gene ambiguous. CDR1 is MNHEY, CDR2 SVGAGI, per germline. The CDR3 has 13 amino acids. The germline V and J ends were trimmed by 2 bases and 1 base, with 5 bases remaining between them. CDR3 loop: CASSYGNNYGYTF. CDR3 in DNA: TGTGCCAGCAGTTACGGGAATAACTATGGCTACACCTTC.

This chain joins TRBV15 and TRBJ1-4, with unresolved D. Trimming took off 5 bases at V and 5 bases at J, with 15 bases between the two ends. The CDR3 covers 15 residues. Germline CDR1 is LNHNV and CDR2 is YYDKDF (reference sequence). The CDR3 DNA follows: TGTGCCACCAGCCCGAACCGGGAACGAAATGAAAAACTGTTTTTT. This codes for CATSPNRERNEKLFF.

The chain employs TRBV5-6 and TRBJ2-5; D is perhaps TRBD2 (6 bases). The germline V gene encodes CDR1 SGHDT and CDR2 YYEEEE. This CDR3 has 14 residues. Trimming removed 3 bases at V and 5 bases at J, with 14 bases between. DNA for the CDR3: TGTGCCAGCAGCTATGCGGGGTGGAGGGAGACCCAGTACTTC. It specifies CASSYAGWRETQYF.

The chain is built from TRBV11-3 and TRBJ2-7, with D tentatively TRBD1 or TRBD2 (5 bases each). The CDR3 runs 14 residues. Trimming took off 6 bases at V and 3 bases at J, with 15 bases between the two ends. CDR1 and CDR2 from the germline V gene are SGHNT and YENEEA. CDR3 DNA sequence: TGTGCCAGCAGTCAGAGGGGTCCGAACTACGAGCAGTACTTC. Encoded protein: CASSQRGPNYEQYF. Combining the CDR3 with reference TRBV11-3 and TRBJ2-7 gives the whole variable domain EAGVVQSPRYKIIEKKQPVAFWCNPISGHNTLYWYLQNLGQGPELLIRYENEEAVDDSQLPKDRFSAERLKGVDSTLKIQPAELGDSAVYLCASSQRGPNYEQYFGPGTRLTVT.

The chain combines TRBV6-5 with TRBJ2-2, with D unclear. The CDR3 is made up of 13 amino acids. Germline V CDR1 and CDR2: MNHEY, SVGAGI. Trimming took 7 bases from V and 8 from J, leaving 14 bases between them. CDR3 sequence (DNA): TGTGCCAGCAAAAATGGACCCGCGGGGGAGCTGTTTTTT. It specifies CASKNGPAGELFF.

The chain couples TRBV11-3 to TRBJ2-1; tentatively, D is TRBD2 (6 bases). V lost 3 bases to trimming and J lost 1 base, with 7 bases between them. CDR1 SGHNT and CDR2 YENEEA come from the germline V gene. There are 14 residues in the CDR3. The CDR3 DNA is TGTGCCAGCAGCTTGACTAGGTCCTACAATGAGCAGTTCTTC. Translating gives CASSLTRSYNEQFF.

The V call is TRBV6-6, the J call TRBJ2-7; 10 bases agree with TRBD2. With 1 base clipped from V and 0 bases from J, the junction kept 0 bases outside the gene matches. Germline assignment: CDR1 MNHNY and CDR2 SVGAGI (reference sequence). The CDR3 runs to 15 residues. DNA for the CDR3: TGTGCCAGCAGTTACTTAGCGGGGGGCTCCTACGAGCAGTACTTC. Translation: CASSYLAGGSYEQYF.

This clone showed up just once. The chain uses TRBV5-1 and TRBJ2-7, with D possibly TRBD2 on 5 matching bases. The V and J ends lost 2 bases and 4 bases respectively, with 13 bases between them. The CDR3 spans 14 residues. Germline CDR1 reads SGHRS; CDR2 reads YFSETQ. DNA for the CDR3: TGCGCCAGCAGCTTAGCGGTTTCCCTATACGAGCAGTACTTC. The encoded protein is CASSLAVSLYEQYF.

J is TRBJ2-3 and V is TRBV7-2; TRBD2 matches 13 bases. This CDR3 is built from 18 residues. The V gene end was trimmed by 5 bases and the J gene end by 4 bases; junction bases not matched to a gene: 12. CDR1 is SGHTA, CDR2 FQGNSA, per germline. This CDR3 reads CASSLSATSGGAADTQYF. DNA of the CDR3: TGTGCCAGCAGCCTCTCAGCCACTAGCGGGGGGGCAGCAGATACGCAGTATTTT. Supplemented by reference TRBV7-2 and TRBJ2-3, the full variable domain reads GAGVSQSPSNKVTEKGKDVELRCDPISGHTALYWYRQSLGQGLEFLIYFQGNSAPDKSGLPSDRFSAERTGGSVSTLTIQRTQQEDSAVYLCASSLSATSGGAADTQYFGPGTRLTVL.

This CDR3 reads CASSSKDRVGANVLTF. The CDR3 coding sequence is TGTGCCAGCAGTTCCAAGGACAGGGTAGGGGCCAACGTCCTGACTTTC. The chain links TRBV6-5 to TRBJ2-6; 8 bases map to TRBD1. After removal of 4 bases from V and 4 bases from J, the junction contained 6 bases not matched to a gene. This CDR3 is built from 16 residues. Germline V CDR1 and CDR2: MNHEY, SVGAGI.

In nucleotides, the CDR3 is TGTGCCAGCAGTTACTTGACGGGAAGACCCGGGGAGCTGTTTTTT. It codes for CASSYLTGRPGELFF. The genes are TRBV6-5 and TRBJ2-2; D may be TRBD2 (5 bases). Trimming removed 1 base at V and 6 bases at J, with 12 bases between. The CDR3 has 15 residues. Germline assignment: CDR1 MNHEY and CDR2 SVGAGI.

The chain is built from TRBV5-6 and TRBJ2-3; 10 bases map to TRBD2. The CDR3 extends over 16 amino acids. The V gene end was trimmed by 4 bases and the J gene end by 1 base; junction bases not matched to a gene: 6. Looked up from germline, CDR1 is SGHDT and CDR2 is YYEEEE. Here the CDR3 DNA reads TGTGCCAGCAGCCCCACCGGGACTAGCGGCACAGATACGCAGTATTTT. Translating gives CASSPTGTSGTDTQYF.

This rearrangement joins TRBV2 to TRBJ2-1; D is ambiguous. The ends were cut back, 4 bases at V and 8 bases at J, with 9 bases in the middle. The CDR3 runs 12 residues. Germline CDR1 and CDR2: SNHLY and FYNNEI. This chain's CDR3 is CASSAAGHEQFF. The CDR3 region has the DNA TGTGCCAGCAGTGCAGCTGGCCATGAGCAGTTCTTC.

The chain has TRBV5-4 and TRBJ2-3; 12 bases are a match to TRBD2. V shed 0 bases, J shed 3 bases, and the junction held 2 bases outside the gene matches. This CDR3 has 16 residues. The germline gives CDR1 SGHNT, CDR2 YYREEE (reference sequence). As DNA, the CDR3 is TGTGCCAGCAGCTTGGCCGGGACTAGCGGGACAGATACGCAGTATTTT. Its translation is CASSLAGTSGTDTQYF.

The chain has TRBV21-1 and TRBJ1-2; no DNA check was done on the table's D call, TRBD1. TRBV21-1 is a documented pseudogene. The CDR3 has 14 residues. The CDR3 is CASSKKDRAVGYTF. The CDR3 coding sequence is TGTGCCAGCAGCAAAAAAGACAGGGCGGTTGGCTACACCTTC.

The chain links TRBV7-9 to TRBJ1-4; possible D gene TRBD1, 6 bases. This CDR3 is built from 14 residues. Germline CDR1 and CDR2: SEHNR and FQNEAQ (reference sequence). The V end lost 7 bases, the J end lost 6 bases, and 15 bases lay between the germline ends. In DNA form, the CDR3 reads TGTGCCAGCAATGTTCGGGGGGCCGATGAAAAACTGTTTTTT. Translated, it gives CASNVRGADEKLFF.